This TCR beta chain was recovered during a study of human T cells and chemical hapten exposure (dated by TCRdb to about 2021). General notes on the study: Libraries were combined into a pool for sequencing, and differences in TCR yield between samples came mainly from small differences in library volumes within the pool. In alopecia patients, the study followed how the peripheral blood TCR repertoire changed in vivo over primary and secondary sensitization to diphenylcyclopropenone (DPC), a hapten. What the authors observed across the whole study: Repeated subsampling changed both the strength of the expansion versus patch-test correlation and the threshold at which the correlation became significant. The number of TCRs above 1 in 1000 frequency did not change with DPC sensitization; there was no evidence of global repertoire structure alterations.

During library preparation, unique molecular identifiers were attached to individual cDNA molecules so that TCRs could be counted in a quantitative, reproducible way. For every blood RNA sample, sequencing covered both the TCR alpha and TCR beta chains. In the paper's pipeline: Samples had a median of approximately 93,000 TCRs, with a range from roughly 20,000 to 690,600. V, J and CDR3 annotation of the TCR reads was performed with the Decombinator software suite. For the PS versus PT1 abundance plots, all samples were subsampled to the same number of TCRs (28,000). TCRs were defined as expanded if absent before sensitization and observed at least eight times at the 2-week time point. TCRdb reanalyzed the raw reads on its own, using fastp at Q25 for trimming and MiXCR for clone calling, and kept in-frame beta chains. Each CDR3 protein appears once, grouped with its most common genes and DNA. These V and J calls derive from TCRdb rather than the authors' analysis. The sample table contains around 120,000 distinct CDR3 sequences; only one count was recorded for around 9% of them. More than 1.3% of the sample rests with the top ten.

CDR1 MNHEY and CDR2 SVGAGI were looked up in the germline V gene. Germline trimming amounts to 4 bases on V and 4 bases on J, with 5 as the count of junction bases outside the gene matches. The CDR3 covers 14 residues, taking in both the cysteine and the phenylalanine. Only the CDR3 portion is preserved as DNA: 42 bases, with reading frame beginning at the first base. Unfractionated whole blood was collected in Tempus Blood RNA tubes, and total RNA was extracted from that blood. As TCR sequencing controls, about five healthy volunteers were used, with blood taken at day 0, 2 weeks and 6 weeks. As for this clonotype: This receptor's antigen is unknown. Within one base of it there is no much larger clone, and no base qualities were kept.

The TCR originated in a human donor in good health. Some clones in this sample may be carry-over from other donors' samples. Donor details come from another sample of the same person, matched by shared clones. The chain links TRBV6-5 with TRBJ1-2, and TRBD1 matches 8 of the central bases. The sample was whole blood. The DNA sequence is as follows: TGTGCCAGCAGTTCGGGACAGGAAATCTATGGCTACACCTTC. Its amino acids are CASSSGQEIYGYTF.